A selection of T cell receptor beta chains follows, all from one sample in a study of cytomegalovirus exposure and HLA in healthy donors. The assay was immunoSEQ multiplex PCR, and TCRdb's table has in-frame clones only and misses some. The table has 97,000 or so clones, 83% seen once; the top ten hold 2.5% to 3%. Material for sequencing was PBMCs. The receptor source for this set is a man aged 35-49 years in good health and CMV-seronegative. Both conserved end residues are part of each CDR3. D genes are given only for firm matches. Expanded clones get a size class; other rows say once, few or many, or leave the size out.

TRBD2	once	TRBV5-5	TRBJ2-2	CASSLLAGDTGELFF	TGTGCCAGCAGCCTCCTAGCGGGGGACACCGGGGAGCTGTTTTTT
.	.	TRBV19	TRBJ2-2	CASSRLTGELFF	TGTGCCAGTAGTCGTCTCACCGGGGAGCTGTTTTTT
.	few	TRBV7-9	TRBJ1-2	CSSSLAGGMDGYTF	TGTTCCAGCAGCTTAGCTGGGGGGATGGATGGCTACACCTTC
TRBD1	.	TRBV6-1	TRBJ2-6	CASSAPTGYAGANVLTF	TGTGCCAGCAGTGCGCCGACAGGGTACGCTGGGGCCAACGTCCTGACTTTC
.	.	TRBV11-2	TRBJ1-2	CASSLVQGNYGYTF	TGTGCCAGCAGCTTAGTGCAGGGGAACTATGGCTACACCTTC
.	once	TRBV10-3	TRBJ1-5	CAISEDGRVEPQHF	TGTGCCATCAGTGAGGACGGCAGGGTCGAGCCCCAGCATTTT
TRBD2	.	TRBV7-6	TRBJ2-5	CASSWNSGGPGETQYF	TGTGCCAGCAGCTGGAATAGCGGGGGGCCCGGGGAGACCCAGTACTTC
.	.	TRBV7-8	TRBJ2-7	CASSSDYYEQYF	TGTGCCAGCAGCTCAGATTACTACGAGCAGTACTTC
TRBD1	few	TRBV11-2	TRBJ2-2	CASSHIRAGGDTGELFF	TGTGCCAGCAGCCATATTCGGGCAGGGGGCGACACCGGGGAGCTGTTTTTT
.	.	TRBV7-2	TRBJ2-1	CASGKRSSYNEQFF	TGTGCCAGCGGCAAAAGGAGCTCCTACAATGAGCAGTTCTTC
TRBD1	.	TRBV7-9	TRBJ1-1	CASSQRQGLMNTEAFF	TGTGCCAGCAGCCAGAGACAGGGGTTGATGAACACTGAAGCTTTCTTT
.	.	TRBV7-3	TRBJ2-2	CASATGGYTGELFF	TGTGCCAGCGCCACGGGGGGCTATACCGGGGAGCTGTTTTTT
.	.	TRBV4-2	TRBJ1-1	CASSQDRAGTEAFF	TGTGCCAGCAGCCAAGACAGGGCAGGGACTGAAGCTTTCTTT
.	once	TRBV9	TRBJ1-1	CASSVDPKNTEAFF	TGTGCCAGCAGCGTAGATCCCAAGAACACTGAAGCTTTCTTT
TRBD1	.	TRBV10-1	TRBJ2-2	CASTMDRGGGELFF	TGCGCCAGCACAATGGACAGGGGTGGCGGGGAGCTGTTTTTT
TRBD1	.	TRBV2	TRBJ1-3	CASIQTGISSGNTIYF	TGTGCCAGCATCCAGACAGGGATTAGCTCTGGAAACACCATATATTTT
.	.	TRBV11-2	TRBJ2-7	CASSYGLSYEQYF	TGTGCCAGCAGTTACGGACTTTCATACGAGCAGTACTTC
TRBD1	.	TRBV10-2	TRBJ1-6	CASTETGPGTLHF	TGCGCCAGCACTGAGACAGGGCCAGGCACCCTCCACTTT
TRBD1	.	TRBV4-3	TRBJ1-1	CASSQTGYTEAFF	TGCGCCAGCAGCCAGACAGGGTACACTGAAGCTTTCTTT
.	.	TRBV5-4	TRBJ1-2	CASTPGGTAQLYGYTF	TGTGCCAGCACCCCTGGTGGCACAGCCCAGCTTTATGGCTACACCTTC
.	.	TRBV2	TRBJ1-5	CASSQVSNQPQHF	TGTGCCAGCAGCCAGGTTAGCAATCAGCCCCAGCATTTT
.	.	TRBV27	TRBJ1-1	CASSLSPGSYTEAFF	TGTGCCAGCAGTTTATCTCCCGGGTCATACACTGAAGCTTTCTTT
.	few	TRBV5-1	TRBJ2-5	CASSSGEGFSETQYF	TGCGCCAGCAGCTCAGGCGAGGGTTTTTCAGAGACCCAGTACTTC
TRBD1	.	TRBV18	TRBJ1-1	CASSHTGSTGEGTEAFF	TGTGCCAGCTCTCATACAGGATCGACAGGGGAAGGCACTGAAGCTTTCTTT
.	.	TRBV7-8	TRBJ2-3	CASSFTGDTQYF	TGTGCCAGCAGCTTCACAGGGGATACGCAGTATTTT
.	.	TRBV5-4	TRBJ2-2	CASSLGQGGAGELFF	TGTGCCAGCAGCTTGGGGCAGGGTGGAGCCGGGGAGCTGTTTTTT
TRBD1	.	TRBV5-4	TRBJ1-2	CASSRPRQGLNYGYTF	TGTGCCAGCAGCCGACCGCGACAGGGTTTAAACTATGGCTACACCTTC
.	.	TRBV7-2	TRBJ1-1	CASSLTGPNTEAFF	TGTGCCAGCAGCTTAACAGGGCCGAACACTGAAGCTTTCTTT
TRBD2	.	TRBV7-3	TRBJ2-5	CASSLVAGAEETQYF	TGTGCCAGCAGCTTAGTAGCGGGGGCCGAAGAGACCCAGTACTTC
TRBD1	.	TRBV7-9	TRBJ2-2	CASRPDRANTGELFF	TGTGCCAGCAGACCGGACAGGGCGAACACCGGGGAGCTGTTTTTT
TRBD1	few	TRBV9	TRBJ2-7	CASRVQDRETYEQYF	TGTGCCAGCAGGGTGCAGGACAGGGAAACCTACGAGCAGTACTTC
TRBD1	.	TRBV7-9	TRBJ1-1	CAPTGGEQENEAFF	TGTGCCCCCACAGGGGGCGAACAGGAAAATGAAGCTTTCTTT
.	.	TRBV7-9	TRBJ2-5	CASRAGQAREETQYF	TGTGCCAGCAGAGCGGGACAGGCCAGAGAGGAGACCCAGTACTTC
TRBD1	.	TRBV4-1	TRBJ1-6	CASSQGMDRGNSPLHF	TGCGCCAGCAGCCAAGGGATGGACAGGGGTAATTCACCCCTCCACTTT
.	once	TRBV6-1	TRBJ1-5	CASSENVQQPQHF	TGTGCCAGCAGTGAAAACGTTCAGCAGCCCCAGCATTTT
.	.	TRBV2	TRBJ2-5	CASSDEETQYF	TGTGCCAGCAGTGACGAGGAGACCCAGTACTTC
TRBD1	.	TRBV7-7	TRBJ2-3	CASSPGQGTTDTQYF	TGTGCTAGCAGCCCCGGACAGGGTACCACAGATACGCAGTATTTT
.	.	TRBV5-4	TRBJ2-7	CASSLDRGRQYF	TGTGCCAGCAGCTTGGACCGGGGAAGGCAGTACTTC
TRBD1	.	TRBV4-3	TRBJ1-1	CASSQDRGRGNTEAFF	TGCGCCAGCAGCCAAGACAGGGGGCGCGGGAACACTGAAGCTTTCTTT
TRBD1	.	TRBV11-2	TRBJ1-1	CASSTYRGGTEAFF	TGTGCCAGCAGCACCTACAGGGGTGGCACTGAAGCTTTCTTT
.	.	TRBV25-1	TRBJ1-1	CASSDDGGAMIAFF	TGTGCCAGCAGTGACGACGGCGGGGCGATGATAGCTTTCTTT